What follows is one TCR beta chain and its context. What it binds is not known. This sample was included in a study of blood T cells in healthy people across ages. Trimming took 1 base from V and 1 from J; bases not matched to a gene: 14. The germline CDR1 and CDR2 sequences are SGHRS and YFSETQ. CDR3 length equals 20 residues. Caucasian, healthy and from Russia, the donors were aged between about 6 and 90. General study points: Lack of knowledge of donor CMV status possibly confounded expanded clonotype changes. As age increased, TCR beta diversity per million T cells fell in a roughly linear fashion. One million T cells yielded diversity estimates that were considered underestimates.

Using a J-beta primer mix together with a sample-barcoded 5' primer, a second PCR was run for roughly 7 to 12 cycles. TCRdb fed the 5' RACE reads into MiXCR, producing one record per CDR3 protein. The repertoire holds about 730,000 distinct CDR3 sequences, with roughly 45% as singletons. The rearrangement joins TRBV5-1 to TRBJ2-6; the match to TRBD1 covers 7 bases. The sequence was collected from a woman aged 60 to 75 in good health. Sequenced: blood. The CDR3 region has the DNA TGCGCCAGCAGCTTGCCGTCTCACAGGGGACAGATTTCTGGGGCCAACGTCCTGACTTTC. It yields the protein CASSLPSHRGQISGANVLTF.